The sequence of this T cell receptor (beta chain) was determined in a study of cytomegalovirus exposure and HLA in healthy donors. In the study overall: According to later analysis, the same platform produced the roughly 130 validation and approximately 700 first-cohort repertoires.

Some clones are missing from TCRdb's copy, which holds only in-frame ones; the method was immunoSEQ multiplex PCR. The sample records approximately 160,000 clones, roughly 91% being singletons. CDR1 and CDR2 (germline): SEHNR, FQNEAQ (reference sequence). V gave up 5 bases and J gave up 2 bases; unmatched junction bases: 7. This CDR3 region has 17 residues. The sequenced sample was PBMCs. The chain combines TRBV7-9 with TRBJ2-1; the match to TRBD2 covers 12 bases. The origin of this receptor is a young man in good health and CMV-seropositive. The CDR3 sequence is CASSPPSGRAPYNEQFF. The CDR3 bases are TGTGCCAGCAGCCCCCCTAGCGGGAGGGCCCCCTACAATGAGCAGTTCTTC.